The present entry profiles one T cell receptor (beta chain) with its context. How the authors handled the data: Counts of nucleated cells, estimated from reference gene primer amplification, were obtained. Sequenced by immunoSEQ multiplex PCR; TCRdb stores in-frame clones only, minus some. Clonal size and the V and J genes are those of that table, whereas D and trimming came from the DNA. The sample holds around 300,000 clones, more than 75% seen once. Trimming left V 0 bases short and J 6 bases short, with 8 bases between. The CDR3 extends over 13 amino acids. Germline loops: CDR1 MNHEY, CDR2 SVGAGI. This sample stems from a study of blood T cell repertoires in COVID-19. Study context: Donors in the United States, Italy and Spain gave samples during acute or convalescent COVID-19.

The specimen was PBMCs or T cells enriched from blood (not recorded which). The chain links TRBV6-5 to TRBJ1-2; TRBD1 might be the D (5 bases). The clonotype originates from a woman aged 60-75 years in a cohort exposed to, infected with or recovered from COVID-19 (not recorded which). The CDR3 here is CASSYSSGNGYTF. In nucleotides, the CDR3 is TGTGCCAGCAGTTACTCGTCAGGGAATGGCTACACCTTC.